Presented here are 22 T cell receptor beta chains from one specimen sequenced in a study of T cells in Graves' hyperthyroidism and ophthalmopathy. Researchers amplified the TCR beta CDR3 regions from RNA transcripts. RT-PCR in the first round (using the HTBI primer set) targeted the TCR CDR3. From the multiplex PCR reads, TCRdb called clonotypes with MiXCR, one entry per CDR3 protein. Of 550,000 to 800,000 distinct CDR3 sequences detected, over 15% appear once; the ten largest clones hold about 8.4%. What was sequenced was blood. These receptors all come from a man younger than 35 with Graves' hyperthyroidism.

This clonotype was recorded at least ten times. V gene TRBV11-2 combines with J gene TRBJ2-6, with D possibly being TRBD2 (6 bases). CDR1 is SGHAT, CDR2 FQNNGV, per germline. V dropped 5 bases and J dropped 2 bases, with 16 bases sitting between them. CDR3 length equals 17 residues. CDR3 DNA: TGTGCCAGCAGCAACGGGGGTTATATTACTGGGGCCAACGTCCTGACTTTC. Translation gives CASSNGGYITGANVLTF.

The table lists this clonotype with many counts. The chain links TRBV28 to TRBJ2-7; weak D call: TRBD2 (6 bases). The V end was cut by 8 bases, the J end by 0 bases, with 14 bases between. CDR1 and CDR2 from the germline V gene are MDHEN and SYDVKM. The CDR3 covers 14 residues. In DNA, the CDR3 is TGTGCCAGCCTTGTGGCGGGACCCTCCTACGAGCAGTACTTC. It specifies CASLVAGPSYEQYF.

The CDR3 loop is CASSSGVGVFYGYTF. The CDR3 DNA reads as TGTGCCAGCAGTTCAGGCGTCGGGGTCTTCTATGGCTACACCTTC. The genes are TRBV27 and TRBJ1-2, with D unresolved. From germline, CDR1 is MNHEY and CDR2 SMNVEV (reference sequence). This CDR3 spans 15 amino acids. V was trimmed by 4 bases and J by 4 bases, leaving 16 bases between them.

V is TRBV29-1 and J is TRBJ2-1; D may be TRBD1 (6 bases). V was clipped by 4 bases and J by 10 bases, with 23 bases between them. Germline V gene lookup returns CDR1 SQVTM and CDR2 ANQGSEA. The CDR3 extends over 15 amino acids. The CDR3: CSVGGPVERLGEQFF. The CDR3, as DNA: TGCAGCGTTGGGGGGCCCGTGGAGCGGCTAGGGGAGCAGTTCTTC.

The chain has TRBV7-3 and TRBJ2-1, with D perhaps matching TRBD1 (6 bases). The V gene lost 5 bases and the J gene lost 8 bases, with 19 bases spanning the gap. The CDR3 is made up of 15 amino acids. Germline CDR1 and CDR2: SGHTA and FQGTGA. The CDR3 bases are TGTGCCAGCAGCCTCCTGGGACCACGACAGGATGAGCAGTTCTTC. Translating gives CASSLLGPRQDEQFF.

This clonotype was seen more than once but under ten times. The chain joins TRBV20-1 to TRBJ2-7; 10 nucleotides line up with TRBD1. The junction had 7 bases not matched to a gene; V was cut back by 6 bases and J by 2 bases. This CDR3 comprises 14 residues. CDR1 is DFQATT and CDR2 is SNEGSKA in the germline V gene (reference sequence). The CDR3 here is CSASGQGSAYEQYF. Written as DNA, the CDR3 is TGCAGTGCCTCGGGACAGGGGAGTGCCTACGAGCAGTACTTC.

The table lists this clonotype with many counts. The chain joins TRBV30 to TRBJ2-7, with 13 bases that match TRBD2. The V gene's germline CDR1 is GTSNPN and CDR2 SVGIG (reference sequence). This CDR3 has 13 amino acids. V shed 2 bases, J shed 7 bases, and the junction held 2 bases outside the gene matches. The CDR3 nucleotides are TGTGCCTGGAGTAAGGGACTAGCGGGGGAGCAGTACTTC. It specifies CAWSKGLAGEQYF.

This clonotype was recorded a few times. The V and J genes are TRBV11-1 and TRBJ2-2; 12 nucleotides line up with TRBD2. Losses at the gene ends were 5 bases for V and 7 bases for J; bases not matched to a gene: 8. CDR1 and CDR2 (germline): SGHAT, FQDESV (reference sequence). The CDR3 has 16 residues. The CDR3 sequence is CASSPLAGGPGGELFF. The CDR3 region has the DNA TGTGCCAGCAGCCCTCTAGCGGGAGGGCCTGGCGGGGAGCTGTTTTTT.

This chain links TRBV9 with TRBJ2-1; no clear D. Germline V gene lookup returns CDR1 SGDLS and CDR2 YYNGEE. CDR3 size: 11 residues. V was cut by 3 bases and J by 10 bases, with 8 bases left in between. CDR3 protein: CASSAAREQFF. The CDR3 DNA reads TGTGCCAGCAGCGCAGCGAGGGAGCAGTTCTTC.

The V and J genes are TRBV29-1 and TRBJ2-5, with D possibly TRBD2 on 6 matching bases. The CDR3 covers 14 residues. V was clipped by 5 bases and J by 4 bases, with 17 bases between them. Germline CDR1 is SQVTM and CDR2 is ANQGSEA. The CDR3 nucleotides are TGCAGCGTTTTATCGGGAGAAAAGGGAGAGACCCAGTACTTC. Translated, it gives CSVLSGEKGETQYF.

With respect to this clonotype: A read error may account for a junction end that differs from germline. The chain is built from TRBV12-3 or TRBV12-4 and TRBJ1-3; D remains unclear. This CDR3 spans 9 amino acids. The CDR3: CASSPPADF. The CDR3 coding sequence is TGTGCCAGCAGCCCTCCTGCCGATTTT.

This clonotype came up a few times. V usage is TRBV2 and J usage is TRBJ1-2; the D gene is possibly TRBD1 (5 bases). The germline CDR1 and CDR2 sequences are SNHLY and FYNNEI. Trimming took 0 bases from V and 4 from J, leaving 18 bases between them. The CDR3 length is 17 residues. DNA for the CDR3: TGTGCCAGCAGTGAAGCTTCTTACGACAGTTACTTCTATGGCTACACCTTC. It specifies CASSEASYDSYFYGYTF.

About this clonotype: The CDR3 ends on some other residue instead of the conserved phenylalanine or tryptophan, so this is likely a read error. The chain has TRBV6-5 and TRBJ1-5; D not certain. V lost 2 bases and J 6 bases, leaving 8 bases between the germline ends. There are 13 residues in the CDR3. The germline V gene encodes CDR1 MNHEY and CDR2 SVGAGI. CDR3 amino acids: CASSYAHGQPQHS. Written as DNA, the CDR3 is TGTGCCAGCAGTTACGCCCATGGTCAGCCCCAGCATTCT.

This clonotype was seen at least ten times. The V and J genes are TRBV28 and TRBJ2-5, with 8 bases identical to TRBD1. The CDR3 is 13 residues long. The germline CDR1 and CDR2 sequences are MDHEN and SYDVKM. V was clipped by 8 bases and J by 4 bases; unmatched bases: 6. CDR3 protein: CASAGQGTETQYF. In DNA form, the CDR3 reads TGTGCCAGCGCCGGACAGGGCACAGAGACCCAGTACTTC.

This clonotype was seen repeatedly, ten times or more. This chain uses TRBV7-2 with TRBJ2-7; TRBD2 matches at 15 bases. V gave up 2 bases and J gave up 4 bases; unmatched junction bases: 6. Germline V lookup: CDR1 SGHTA, CDR2 FQGNSA. This CDR3 comprises 17 residues. The CDR3 spells CASSLTGTSGRWYEQYF. The CDR3 DNA reads TGTGCCAGCAGCTTAACCGGGACTAGCGGGAGGTGGTACGAGCAGTACTTC.

This clonotype has more than one count but fewer than ten. The rearrangement links TRBV7-2 to TRBJ2-7; D possibly corresponds to TRBD2 (5 bases). The CDR3 spans 13 residues. The germline V and J ends were trimmed by 4 bases and 5 bases, with 12 bases remaining between them. Per the germline V gene, CDR1 is SGHTA and CDR2 is FQGNSA. CDR3 bases: TGTGCCAGCAGCTCGGGCCCGGGGAACGAGCAGTACTTC. Encoded protein: CASSSGPGNEQYF.

This clonotype occurred a few times. CDR3 sequence reads: CASSYSLGTGYEQYF. The CDR3, as DNA: TGTGCCAGCAGTTACTCGTTAGGTACGGGCTACGAGCAGTACTTC. V usage is TRBV6-2 or TRBV6-3 and J usage is TRBJ2-7; D is undetermined. Germline V gives CDR1 MNHEY, CDR2 SVGEGT. Trimming left V 0 bases short and J 3 bases short, with 12 bases between. This CDR3 comprises 15 residues.

The chain has TRBV7-9 and TRBJ2-7, with D perhaps matching TRBD2 (6 bases). The CDR3 loop spans 12 amino acids. With 5 bases removed from V and 6 bases from J, the gap between germline ends came to 11 bases. CDR1 and CDR2 (germline): SEHNR, FQNEAQ (reference sequence). The CDR3, as DNA: TGTGCCAGCAGCGACGGGACTTCCGAGCAGTACTTC. Encoded protein: CASSDGTSEQYF.

This clonotype was picked up a small number of times. The rearrangement links TRBV24-1 to TRBJ1-1; possible D gene TRBD1, 6 bases. In germline, CDR1 is KGHDR, CDR2 SFDVKD. The CDR3 has 12 amino acids. Between the trimmed V and J ends, which lost 4 bases and 11 bases, there was a span of 13 bases. The CDR3 coding sequence is TGTGCCACCAGTGAGAACCAGGGGCTCGCTTTCTTT. It translates to CATSENQGLAFF.

This clonotype was recorded a few times. The rearrangement links TRBV12-3 or TRBV12-4 to TRBJ1-6; D unresolved. Trimming shortened V by 5 bases and J by 2 bases, and 13 bases separated the two germline ends. The CDR3 runs to 16 residues. The CDR3 DNA follows: TGTGCCAGCAGTCCCGGACGGGGAACCTATAATTCACCCCTCCACTTT. Translated: CASSPGRGTYNSPLHF.

This rearrangement joins TRBV7-9 to TRBJ1-2, with TRBD1 matching 9 bases. J was trimmed by 7 bases and V by 6 bases; bases with no gene match: 6. The germline V gene encodes CDR1 SEHNR and CDR2 FQNEAQ (reference sequence). The CDR3 is 13 amino acids. The CDR3 DNA is TGTGCCAGCAGGGCCGGGACAGGGCTTGGCTACACCTTC. Amino acid sequence: CASRAGTGLGYTF. Variable domain in full (rest from reference TRBV7-9 and TRBJ1-2): DTGVSQNPRHKITKRGQNVTFRCDPISEHNRLYWYRQTLGQGPEFLTYFQNEAQLEKSRLLSDRFSAERPKGSFSTLEIQRTEQGDSAMYLCASRAGTGLGYTFGSGTRLTVV.

This clonotype has just a few counts. V and J are TRBV4-3 and TRBJ2-3; D call uncertain. CDR1 LGHNA and CDR2 YSLEER come from the germline V gene. The CDR3 is 17 amino acids. The V end lost 0 bases, the J end lost 0 bases, and 13 bases lay between the germline ends. The CDR3: CASSQDQGLTSTDTQYF. CDR3 sequence (DNA): TGCGCCAGCAGCCAAGATCAAGGCTTAACTAGCACAGATACGCAGTATTTT.